This record concerns one T cell receptor (beta chain) sequence. Its antigen remains unidentified. Different DNA sequences within this sample yield the same CDR3. These data originate in a study of graft-versus-host responses after intestinal transplantation. Notes on the study in general: Recipient bone marrow held GvH clones, some seen earlier in ileum or blood.

TCRdb's table, derived via immunoSEQ multiplex PCR, lists solely in-frame clones and lacks some. The sample carries approximately 8,900 clones, 68% recorded once. CDR3 length: 17 amino acids. Trimming cost V 0 bases and J 2 bases; bases outside gene matches: 5. Germline assignment: CDR1 SGHKS and CDR2 YYEKEE (reference sequence). Processed graft tissue released its intraepithelial and lamina propria lymphocytes. The V and J genes are TRBV5-5 and TRBJ2-2, with 9 bases matching TRBD1. Specimen: ileum tissue, collected about 460 days after transplant. This receptor was identified in a human patient who received an intestinal transplant, so some T cells may come from the graft donor. CDR3 in amino acids: CASSLDPGQGNTGELFF. CDR3 bases: TGTGCCAGCAGCTTGGACCCGGGACAGGGAAACACCGGGGAGCTGTTTTTT.